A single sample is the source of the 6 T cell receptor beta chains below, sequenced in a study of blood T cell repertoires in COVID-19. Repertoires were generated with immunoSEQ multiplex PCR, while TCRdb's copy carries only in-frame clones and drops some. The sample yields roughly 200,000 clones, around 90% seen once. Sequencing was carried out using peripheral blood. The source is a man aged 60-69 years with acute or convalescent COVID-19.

The CDR3: CASSQEGPAGASYEQYF. CDR3 DNA: TGCGCCAGCAGCCAAGAGGGCCCAGCGGGGGCCTCCTACGAGCAGTACTTC. This sequence joins TRBV4-3 and TRBJ2-7; 8 bases line up with TRBD2. J lost 0 bases, V lost 0 bases, and 7 bases had no gene match. The CDR3 spans 17 residues. Germline V gene data show CDR1 as LGHNA and CDR2 as YSLEER.

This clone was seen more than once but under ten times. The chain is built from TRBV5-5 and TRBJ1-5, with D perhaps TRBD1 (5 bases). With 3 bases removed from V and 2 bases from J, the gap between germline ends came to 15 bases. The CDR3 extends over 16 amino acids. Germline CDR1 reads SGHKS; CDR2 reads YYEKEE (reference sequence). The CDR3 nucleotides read TGTGCCAGCAGCTCGCAGTCAGGGCTTGGCAATCAGCCCCAGCATTTT. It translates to CASSSQSGLGNQPQHF.

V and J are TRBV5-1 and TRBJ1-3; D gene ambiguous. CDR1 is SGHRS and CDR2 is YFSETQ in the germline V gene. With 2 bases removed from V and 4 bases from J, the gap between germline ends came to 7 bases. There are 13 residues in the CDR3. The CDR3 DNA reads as TGCGCCAGCAGCTTCGAGGAGGGAAACACCATATATTTT. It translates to CASSFEEGNTIYF.

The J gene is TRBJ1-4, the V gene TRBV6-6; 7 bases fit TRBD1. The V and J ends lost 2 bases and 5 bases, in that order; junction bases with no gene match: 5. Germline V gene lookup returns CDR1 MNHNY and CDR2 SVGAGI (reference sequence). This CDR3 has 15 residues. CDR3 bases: TGTGCCAGCAGTTACGGGACAGCAGGGAATGAAAAACTGTTTTTT. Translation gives CASSYGTAGNEKLFF.

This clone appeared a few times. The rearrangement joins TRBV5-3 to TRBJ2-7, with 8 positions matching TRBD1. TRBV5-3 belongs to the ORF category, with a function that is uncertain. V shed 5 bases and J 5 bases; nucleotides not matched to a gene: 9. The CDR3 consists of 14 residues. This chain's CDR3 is CARRAGTGDDEQYF. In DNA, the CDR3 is TGTGCCAGAAGGGCCGGGACAGGCGACGACGAGCAGTACTTC.

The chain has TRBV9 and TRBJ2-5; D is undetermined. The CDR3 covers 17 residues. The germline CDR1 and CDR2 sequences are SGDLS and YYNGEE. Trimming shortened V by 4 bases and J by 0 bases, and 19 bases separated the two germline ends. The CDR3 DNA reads TGTGCCAGCAGCTCCCTCGCTCGACTGGAAGACCAAGAGACCCAGTACTTC. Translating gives CASSSLARLEDQETQYF.